These T cell receptor beta chains were read from a single sample in a study of cytomegalovirus exposure and HLA in healthy donors. Measured with immunoSEQ multiplex PCR; TCRdb has only the in-frame clones, and not every one. This table holds around 150,000 clones, 60% to 75% found once. Sequencing used PBMCs. The origin of the receptors is a woman aged 45-59 years in good health and CMV-seropositive. Each CDR3 is given with its conserved first and last residue. The order of the fields is D gene, J gene, clone size, V gene, CDR3 DNA, CDR3 protein. The D gene is left open where the match is weak. Some rows mark clone size as missing; the rest say once, few, many or name a class of expanded clone.

>NA|TRBJ1-2|NA|TRBV5-6
TGTGCCAGCAGCCCCCCCGGGGGGGGCTATGGCTACACCTTC
CASSPPGGGYGYTF
>TRBD2|TRBJ2-1|NA|TRBV27
TGTGCCAGCACCCCGACTAGCGGGGGGGCTAATGAGCAGTTCTTC
CASTPTSGGANEQFF
>TRBD1|TRBJ2-5|once|TRBV7-6
TGTGCCAGCAGCTTTAGGACAGGGGCGGTTTTGGAGACCCAGTACTTC
CASSFRTGAVLETQYF
>NA|TRBJ1-3|NA|TRBV9
TGTGCCAGCAGCGTAGGGACAACTGGAAACACCATATATTTT
CASSVGTTGNTIYF
>TRBD1|TRBJ1-1|NA|TRBV6-5
TGTGCCAGCAGTTACAGTAACAGGGGTAACACTGAAGCTTTCTTT
CASSYSNRGNTEAFF
>NA|TRBJ1-5|once|TRBV5-5
TGTGCCAGCAGCGGAACACTCACAGGGACAAATCAGCCCCAGCATTTT
CASSGTLTGTNQPQHF
>TRBD1|TRBJ1-3|NA|TRBV4-2
TGTGCCAGCAGTCGTGAGACAGGGGGAGGAAACACCATATATTTT
CASSRETGGGNTIYF
>TRBD1|TRBJ2-2|NA|TRBV4-1
TGCGCCAGCAGCCAAATCCGGACAGGGGGCTTCACCGGGGAGCTGTTTTTT
CASSQIRTGGFTGELFF
>NA|TRBJ2-1|NA|TRBV27
TGTGCCAGCAGTTTGACCGGGTTGGGGGCCTTACGTAATGAGCAGTTCTTC
CASSLTGLGALRNEQFF
>NA|TRBJ2-5|NA|TRBV7-9
TGTTCCAGCAGCTTAGGAGGCAGCCGACCTCGGGAGACCCAGTACTTC
CSSSLGGSRPRETQYF
>NA|TRBJ2-3|NA|TRBV11-2
TGTGCCAGCAGCTACATGGATACGCAGTATTTT
CASSYMDTQYF
>TRBD1|TRBJ2-1|NA|TRBV2
TGTGCCAGCAGCGGGGACAGGGGGATAGGTGAGCAGTTCTTC
CASSGDRGIGEQFF
>TRBD1|TRBJ1-1|NA|TRBV7-2
TGTGCCAGCAGATATCCGGGACAGGGGGTTCAGGGACCGAACACTGAAGCTTTCTTT
CASRYPGQGVQGPNTEAFF
>NA|TRBJ1-1|few|TRBV4-2
TGTGCCAGCAGCCAAGACGCGGGTGAGAACACTGAAGCTTTCTTT
CASSQDAGENTEAFF
>NA|TRBJ2-7|few|TRBV30
TGTGCCTGGAGTAACCAAGAAAGGGGCTACGAGCAGTACTTC
CAWSNQERGYEQYF
>NA|TRBJ1-1|NA|TRBV30
TGTGCCTGGAGTATCGGTCGCCGGGACACTGAAGCTTTCTTT
CAWSIGRRDTEAFF
>TRBD1|TRBJ2-2|few|TRBV6-6
TGTGCCAGCAGCTACGGACAGGGCCGGACCGGGGAGCTGTTTTTT
CASSYGQGRTGELFF
>NA|TRBJ2-3|NA|TRBV9
TGTGCCAGCAGCGTAGAGAGGTGGGAGAGCACAGATACGCAGTATTTT
CASSVERWESTDTQYF
>TRBD1|TRBJ2-1|NA|TRBV11-3
TGTGCCAGCAGCTCGCAGGGGGTTAATGAGCAGTTCTTC
CASSSQGVNEQFF
>NA|TRBJ1-4|NA|TRBV29-1
TGCAGCGTTGAAGGTAGCCAGTCCCCCGAAAAACTGTTTTTT
CSVEGSQSPEKLFF
>TRBD2|TRBJ2-7|once|TRBV4-1
TGCGCCAGCAGCCAAGGAGGGCGGGGGTCCTACGAGCAGTACTTC
CASSQGGRGSYEQYF
>TRBD1|TRBJ1-1|NA|TRBV5-1
TGCGCCAGCAGCTTGTTGGACAGGGGGACAAACACTGAAGCTTTCTTT
CASSLLDRGTNTEAFF
>TRBD1|TRBJ1-2|once|TRBV7-2
TGTGCCAGCAGCTTTGGGACAGCCCTTAACTATGGCTACACCTTC
CASSFGTALNYGYTF
>NA|TRBJ1-2|NA|TRBV6-5
TGTGCCAGCAGCCCTGGGAAGGCCAGAGGGGGCTACACCTTC
CASSPGKARGGYTF